This entry lists 17 T cell receptor beta chains sequenced from one sample in a study of blood T cells in healthy people across ages. The authors ran a second PCR of roughly 6 to 12 cycles using a sample-barcoded 5' primer and a J-beta primer mix. Each CDR3 protein is one row after TCRdb ran MiXCR on the 5' RACE reads. The data show fewer than 950,000 distinct CDR3 sequences, approximately 35% seen once. Source material: blood. The source of these receptors is a young man in good health.

This chain uses TRBV7-2 with TRBJ2-3; a weak D match, TRBD2 (5 bases). The CDR3 sequence is 16 residues long. Trimming pared 2 bases from V and 9 bases from J, leaving 21 bases between. CDR1 and CDR2 from the germline V gene are SGHTA and FQGNSA. In nucleotides, the CDR3 is TGTGCCAGCAGCTTATCCGCTTCGTGGAGGTCAGGAACGCAGTATTTT. This codes for CASSLSASWRSGTQYF.

This chain links TRBV2 with TRBJ1-2; D is possibly TRBD1 (6 bases). The germline CDR1 and CDR2 sequences are SNHLY and FYNNEI. CDR3 length: 16 residues. V was clipped by 0 bases and J by 3 bases, with 14 bases between them. The CDR3 nucleotides read TGTGCCAGCAGTGAAGCGATCAGGGGAAACGACTATGGCTACACCTTC. Translating gives CASSEAIRGNDYGYTF.

This clonotype was recorded many times. The chain joins TRBV4-3 to TRBJ2-5; possible D gene TRBD2, 5 bases. V gave up 0 bases and J gave up 5 bases, with 22 bases separating them. The CDR3 sequence is 18 residues long. The germline V gene encodes CDR1 LGHNA and CDR2 YSLEER. The CDR3 sequence is CASSQDGPSGLGGETQYF. In DNA form, the CDR3 reads TGCGCCAGCAGCCAAGATGGCCCCAGCGGCTTAGGCGGTGAGACCCAGTACTTC.

The chain joins TRBV15 to TRBJ2-1, with 7 bases lining up with TRBD2. Germline values: CDR1 LNHNV, CDR2 YYDKDF (reference sequence). CDR3 length: 14 residues. V trimming: 6 bases; J trimming: 2 bases; junction bases outside the gene matches: 4. CDR3 in amino acids: CATRGAGAYNEQFF. The CDR3 DNA is TGTGCCACCAGAGGGGCGGGAGCCTACAATGAGCAGTTCTTC.

This clonotype was observed a few times. CDR3 protein: CASSPRAASNYGYTF. The CDR3 DNA sequence: TGCGCCAGCAGCCCCCGAGCGGCTTCTAACTATGGCTACACCTTC. The V call is TRBV4-1, the J call TRBJ1-2; no reliable D call. Per germline, CDR1 MGHRA and CDR2 YSYEKL. The CDR3 totals 15 residues. V gave up 4 bases and J gave up 0 bases, with 12 bases separating them.

This clonotype was observed a handful of times. This chain joins TRBV7-3 and TRBJ2-7; possibly TRBD1 for D (8 bases). Trimming removed 2 bases at V and 4 bases at J, with 18 bases between. The CDR3 is made up of 16 amino acids. The V gene's germline CDR1 is SGHTA and CDR2 FQGTGA. In DNA form, the CDR3 reads TGTGCCAGCAGCTTACGGGGGGACAGGTTGAGGTACGAGCAGTACTTC. The encoded protein is CASSLRGDRLRYEQYF.

This clonotype was recorded at least ten times. The rearrangement joins TRBV4-2 to TRBJ2-5, with D hard to call. The CDR3 runs 14 residues. V dropped 1 base and J dropped 5 bases, with 11 bases sitting between them. Germline CDR1 is LGHNA and CDR2 is YNFKEQ. CDR3 amino acids: CASSQARIEETQYF. In DNA, the CDR3 is TGTGCCAGCAGCCAAGCGAGGATTGAGGAGACCCAGTACTTC.

The sample holds a few counts of this clonotype. The chain has TRBV20-1 and TRBJ1-1; D remains unclear. V was trimmed by 4 bases and J by 1 base, leaving 4 bases between them. This CDR3 contains 11 residues. Germline assignment: CDR1 DFQATT and CDR2 SNEGSKA (reference sequence). CDR3 residues: CSAIANTEAFF. The CDR3 DNA is TGCAGTGCTATAGCGAACACTGAAGCTTTCTTT.

This clonotype occurred a few times. The chain recombines TRBV7-2 with TRBJ1-2; D might be TRBD1 (6 bases). Germline CDR1 reads SGHTA; CDR2 reads FQGNSA. The CDR3 contains 14 residues. Between the trimmed V and J ends, which lost 4 bases and 8 bases, there was a span of 17 bases. CDR3 DNA: TGTGCCAGCAGCTCTTTGGGGGGCGTGTGGGGCTACACCTTC. Translated: CASSSLGGVWGYTF.

The chain employs TRBV5-1 and TRBJ2-3; no reliable D call. This CDR3 contains 16 residues. Germline CDR1 SGHRS, CDR2 YFSETQ. V lost 0 bases and J 5 bases, leaving 16 bases between the germline ends. In nucleotides, the CDR3 is TGCGCCAGCAGCTTGGCCGTCTCCTTAGGGAAAGATACGCAGTATTTT. This translates into CASSLAVSLGKDTQYF.

This clonotype was found many times. The rearrangement links TRBV10-3 to TRBJ1-2; D perhaps matches TRBD1 (6 bases). Trimming left V 10 bases short and J 2 bases short, with 8 bases between. This CDR3 is 11 amino acids long. CDR1 is ENHRY and CDR2 is SYGVKD in the germline V gene. The CDR3 region is CATRGNYGYTF. The CDR3 region has the DNA TGTGCCACCAGGGGAAACTATGGCTACACCTTC.

This clonotype showed up many times. The chain couples TRBV2 to TRBJ2-5; D is perhaps TRBD2 (6 bases). Deletions cut 2 bases from V and 1 base from J, with 8 bases between. This CDR3 is 14 amino acids long. In germline, CDR1 is SNHLY, CDR2 FYNNEI. Here the CDR3 DNA reads TGTGCCAGCAGTGAAACGGGAGCCCAAGAGACCCAGTACTTC. Amino acid sequence: CASSETGAQETQYF.

Comments on this clonotype: A read error may be the cause here, since a much bigger clone is one base away. The chain's CDR3 is CASSLAAGAANEQFF. In nucleotides, the CDR3 is TGCGCCAGCAGCCTAGCAGCGGGAGCTGCCAATGAGCAGTTCTTC. V usage is TRBV5-1 and J usage is TRBJ2-1, with TRBD2 identical over 8 bases. With 4 bases clipped from V and 6 bases from J, the junction kept 9 bases outside the gene matches. There are 15 residues in the CDR3. Looked up from germline, CDR1 is SGHRS and CDR2 is YFSETQ.

This sequence joins TRBV20-1 and TRBJ2-1, with D perhaps matching TRBD2 (6 bases). V shed 2 bases and J shed 3 bases, with 11 bases lying between them. The CDR3 is 14 amino acids. Germline CDR1 and CDR2: DFQATT and SNEGSKA (reference sequence). The CDR3 region is CSARSAGFYNEQFF. CDR3 bases: TGCAGTGCTAGATCGGCGGGGTTCTACAATGAGCAGTTCTTC.

Points on this clonotype: This clone may be a read error of a much larger clone one base away. The V gene is TRBV10-3, the J gene TRBJ2-1, with D maybe TRBD1 (5 bases). V lost 3 bases, J lost 13 bases, and 19 bases lay in between. The CDR3 has 14 residues. Per the germline V gene, CDR1 is ENHRY and CDR2 is SYGVKD. The CDR3 here is CAISEKGSRETQFF. CDR3 bases: TGTGCCATCAGTGAAAAGGGGTCTCGAGAGACCCAGTTCTTC.

In regard to this clonotype: A much larger clone differs by one base, so this may be a read error. This chain joins TRBV4-1 and TRBJ1-2; D may be TRBD1 (6 bases). This CDR3 contains 13 residues. CDR1 is MGHRA and CDR2 is YSYEKL in the germline V gene. The CDR3 DNA is TGCACCAGCAGCCAAGGGGGGACGGTCGGCTACACCTTC. Protein product: CTSSQGGTVGYTF.

This clonotype has only a few counts. This chain links TRBV7-9 with TRBJ1-4, with 12 positions matching TRBD1. V trimming: 3 bases; J trimming: 4 bases; junction bases outside the gene matches: 6. This CDR3 contains 17 residues. Germline CDR1 SEHNR, CDR2 FQNEAQ (reference sequence). The CDR3 protein is CASSLRGQGALNEKLFF. The CDR3, as DNA: TGTGCCAGCAGCTTGCGGGGACAGGGGGCGCTTAATGAAAAACTGTTTTTT.